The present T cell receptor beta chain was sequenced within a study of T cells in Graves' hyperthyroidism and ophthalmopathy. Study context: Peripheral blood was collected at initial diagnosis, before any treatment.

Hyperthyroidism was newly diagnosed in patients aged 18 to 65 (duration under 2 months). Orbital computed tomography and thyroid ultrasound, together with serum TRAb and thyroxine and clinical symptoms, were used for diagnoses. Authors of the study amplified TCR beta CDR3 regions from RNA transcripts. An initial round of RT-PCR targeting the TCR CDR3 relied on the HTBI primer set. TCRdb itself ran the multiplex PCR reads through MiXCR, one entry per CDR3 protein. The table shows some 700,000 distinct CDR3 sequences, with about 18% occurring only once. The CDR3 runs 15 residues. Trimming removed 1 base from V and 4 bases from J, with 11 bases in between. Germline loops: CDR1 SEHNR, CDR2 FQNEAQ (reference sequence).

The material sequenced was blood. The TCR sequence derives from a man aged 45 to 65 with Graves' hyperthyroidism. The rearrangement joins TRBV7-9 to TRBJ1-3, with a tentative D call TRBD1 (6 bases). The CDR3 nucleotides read TGTGCCAGCAGCTTAGTAGGGGGAGCCGGAAACACCATATATTTT. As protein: CASSLVGGAGNTIYF.